This is a list of T cell receptor beta chains from one sample in a study of CD8+CD57+ T cells in acquired aplastic anemia. TCRdb redid the calling of the reads with MiXCR, one entry per CDR3 protein. The data contain around 190,000 distinct CDR3 sequences, about half of them singletons. The sequencing input was sorted CD4+, CD8+, or CD8+CD57+ T cells (not recorded which) from PBMCs. All receptors derive from a human donor with aplastic anemia. The CDR3 runs from the conserved cysteine through the conserved F or W. A D gene is named only where the DNA matches it firmly. The listing skips clone size in some rows; elsewhere it reads once, few, many or a size class.

many | TRBD2 | TRBJ2-1 | TRBV5-1 | TGCGCCAGCAGCTTATCCGGGACTAGCGGGGAGCAGTTCTTC | CASSLSGTSGEQFF
few | TRBD1 | TRBJ2-7 | TRBV24-1 | TGTGCCACCAGTGCTAGGACAGGGGGCTACGAGCAGTACTTC | CATSARTGGYEQYF
many | NA | TRBJ1-6 | TRBV19 | TGTGCCAGTAGTATGACCGGAAGTTCACCCCTCCACTTT | CASSMTGSSPLHF
NA | NA | TRBJ2-1 | TRBV7-2 | TGTGCCAGCAGCCCGTGGGGGCTAGCCTACAATGAGCAGTTCTTC | CASSPWGLAYNEQFF
NA | TRBD2 | TRBJ2-7 | TRBV2 | TGTGCCATCAGGACTAGTGAGTCCTACGAGCAGTACTTC | CAIRTSESYEQYF
few | TRBD1 | TRBJ2-1 | TRBV4-1 | TGCGCCAGCAGCCAGGGGACAGGGGGGGTTGGGGATGAGCAGTTCTTC | CASSQGTGGVGDEQFF
NA | NA | TRBJ2-7 | TRBV15 | TGTGCCACCAGCGGGTGGACACCCTACGAGCAGTACTTC | CATSGWTPYEQYF
NA | NA | TRBJ1-2 | TRBV10-3 | TGTGCCATCAGCCAGGAGGGATCGTATGGCTACACCTTC | CAISQEGSYGYTF
few | NA | TRBJ2-7 | TRBV15 | TGTGCCACCAGAGCCCAGGGGCGGTACGAGCAGTACTTC | CATRAQGRYEQYF
NA | NA | TRBJ2-6 | TRBV19 | TGTGCCAGTAGCGACGGGAGCTCTGGGGCCAACGTCCTGACTTTC | CASSDGSSGANVLTF
NA | NA | TRBJ2-4 | TRBV11-2 | TGTGCCAGCAGCTCCGCTACAGGCCTAGCCAAAAACATTCAGTACTTC | CASSSATGLAKNIQYF
NA | NA | TRBJ1-1 | TRBV15 | TGTGCCACCAGCATTGAGGGGCAGATCTCTGAAGCTTTCTTT | CATSIEGQISEAFF
many | TRBD1 | TRBJ1-1 | TRBV5-1 | TGCGCCAGCAGCTTGGCCAGCCTGGTTGCAGGGGGCAAGAACACTGAAGCTTTCTTT | CASSLASLVAGGKNTEAFF
NA | TRBD2 | TRBJ2-1 | TRBV5-1 | TGCGCCAGCAGCTTGGGACGGGGGGGATACAATGAGCAGTTCTTC | CASSLGRGGYNEQFF
NA | NA | TRBJ2-4 | TRBV6-1 | TGTGCCAGCAGTTTCCGGGCCTCAGCCAAAAACATTCAGTACTTC | CASSFRASAKNIQYF
NA | NA | TRBJ2-4 | TRBV6-1 | TGTGCCAGCACTCGGAGGGAAGGAGGAAACATTCAGTACTTC | CASTRREGGNIQYF
NA | NA | TRBJ1-2 | TRBV10-1 | TGCGCCAGCAGGGGGGGGCAGGTACCATATGGCTACACCTTC | CASRGGQVPYGYTF
NA | NA | TRBJ1-1 | TRBV7-9 | TGTGCCAGCAGCAAGCTCCTGAACACTGAAGCTTTCTTT | CASSKLLNTEAFF
NA | NA | TRBJ1-1 | TRBV10-3 | TGTGCCATCAGTGAGTCGGCTAACACTGAAGCTTTCTTT | CAISESANTEAFF
medium-sized | NA | TRBJ1-1 | TRBV7-9 | TGTGCCAGCAGCTTGGAGGGAGGCACTGAAGCTTTCTTT | CASSLEGGTEAFF
few | NA | TRBJ1-5 | TRBV20-1 | TGCAGTGCTAGAGGGGCAGGGGTCCATCAGCCCCAGCATTTT | CSARGAGVHQPQHF
NA | NA | TRBJ1-2 | TRBV29-1 | TGCAGCGTTATGCAGGGACCGAACTATGGCTACACCTTC | CSVMQGPNYGYTF
few | TRBD1 | TRBJ2-7 | TRBV6-1 | TGTGCCAGCAGCCCTCGGAGAGGAGGGGGACAGGGGGCCTACGAGCAGTACTTC | CASSPRRGGGQGAYEQYF
NA | NA | TRBJ2-7 | TRBV19 | TGTGCCAGTAGTATCGGAGGGCCCGAGCAGTACTTC | CASSIGGPEQYF
many | NA | TRBJ2-2 | TRBV6-4 | TGTGCCAGCAGTCCACAGGGATTAACCGGGGAGCTGTTTTTT | CASSPQGLTGELFF
many | TRBD1 | TRBJ2-5 | TRBV20-1 | TGCAGTGCTAGAGAAACAGGGGTAGAGACCCAGTACTTC | CSARETGVETQYF
once | TRBD2 | TRBJ2-7 | TRBV10-1 | TGCGCCAGCAGGACTAGCGGGAGCAACCACGAGCAGTACTTC | CASRTSGSNHEQYF
many | NA | TRBJ1-2 | TRBV20-1 | TGCAGTGCTAGTAATGGTAGTGCAGGGAGCTATGGCTACACCTTC | CSASNGSAGSYGYTF
NA | TRBD2 | TRBJ2-3 | TRBV20-1 | TGCAGTGCGTGGAACCTAGCGGAATACACAGATACGCAGTATTTT | CSAWNLAEYTDTQYF
NA | TRBD1 | TRBJ2-7 | TRBV29-1 | TGCAGCGTCGACCCGGGACAGGGTTGGTACGAGCAGTACTTC | CSVDPGQGWYEQYF
NA | TRBD1 | TRBJ1-1 | TRBV29-1 | TGCAGCGCCACAACAGGGGCAGCTTTCTTT | CSATTGAAFF
once | TRBD1 | TRBJ2-7 | TRBV20-1 | TGCAGTGCTAGGTTGGACAGGGGCATCTACGAGCAGTACTTC | CSARLDRGIYEQYF
NA | NA | TRBJ2-3 | TRBV6-5 | TGTGCCAGCAGTTACTCCCCCGCGGATACGCAGTATTTT | CASSYSPADTQYF
many | NA | TRBJ1-2 | TRBV5-1 | TGCGCCAGCAGCTTGGGACAGAACTATGGCTACACCTTC | CASSLGQNYGYTF
few | NA | TRBJ2-4 | TRBV12-3/TRBV12-4 | TGTGCCAGCAGCTCCCACGGAGCCAAAAACATTCAGTACTTC | CASSSHGAKNIQYF
few | TRBD1 | TRBJ1-1 | TRBV28 | TGTGCCAGCGGACAGGTGCCTTACACGGCCACTGAAGCTTTCTTT | CASGQVPYTATEAFF
few | NA | TRBJ1-2 | TRBV20-1 | TGCAGTGCTGGAGGCTTACAAGTACGGTATGGCTACACCTTC | CSAGGLQVRYGYTF
NA | TRBD1 | TRBJ1-2 | TRBV11-1 | TGTGCCAGCAGCTTAGTGGGACAGGGGGTAAAGTCCCACCGTAACTATGGCTACACCTTC | CASSLVGQGVKSHRNYGYTF
NA | NA | TRBJ2-2 | TRBV18 | TGTGCCAGCTCACCACGAACAGGGAGGAACACCGGGGAGCTGTTTTTT | CASSPRTGRNTGELFF
many | NA | TRBJ1-6 | TRBV19 | TGTGCCAGTAGCGATCGGCGCTCCTATAATTCACCCCTCCACTTT | CASSDRRSYNSPLHF
many | NA | TRBJ2-2 | TRBV19 | TGTGCCAGTAGTATGGGTAGGGGACCCGGGGAGCTGTTTTTT | CASSMGRGPGELFF
NA | NA | TRBJ2-3 | TRBV20-1 | TGCAGTGCTAGATTGGGCGGGACCAGCACAGATACGCAGTATTTT | CSARLGGTSTDTQYF
NA | NA | TRBJ1-2 | TRBV10-3 | TGTGCCATCAATAATAACTATGGCTACACCTTC | CAINNNYGYTF
NA | NA | TRBJ2-2 | TRBV25-1 | TGTGCCAGCAGTGAAACCAGGAGGAGCACCGGGGAGCTGTTTTTC | CASSETRRSTGELFF
NA | TRBD1 | TRBJ1-6 | TRBV28 | TGTGCCAGCAGTTACCGACAGGGGGGAGGGACACCCCTCCACTTT | CASSYRQGGGTPLHF
many | NA | TRBJ2-3 | TRBV10-3 | TGTGCCATCAGTGTGGCAGGCGGCGGAGCAGAGGGAGATACGCAGTATTTT | CAISVAGGGAEGDTQYF